The clone carrying this T cell receptor (beta chain) was picked up a small number of times. The method was immunoSEQ multiplex PCR; TCRdb's version includes in-frame clones alone and lacks a portion of them. The top ten hold approximately 1.7% of the sample, which has under 850,000 clones, around 77% seen once. Germline CDR1 is SNHLY and CDR2 is FYNNEI. The CDR3 has 15 amino acids. After removal of 4 bases from V and 3 bases from J, the junction contained 6 bases not matched to a gene. The data originate from a study of shared clonotypes between healthy human individuals. The specimen sequenced was memory CD4+ T cells sorted from blood. Subset indicated: CD45RA-negative fraction. This TCR was recovered from a woman in her twenties or thirties in good health. This chain links TRBV2 with TRBJ2-3; 8 bases fit TRBD1. The CDR3 region is CASSGQGFLTDTQYF. CDR3 DNA sequence: TGTGCCAGCAGTGGACAGGGGTTTTTAACAGATACGCAGTATTTT.